This TCR beta chain was identified during a study of post-analysis software for immune sequencing data. Study-wide findings and caveats: A significant reduction in normalized Chao1 diversity was observed in multiple sclerosis patients versus controls. Controls showed lower frequencies than patients for roughly five TRBV segments, and TRBV5-6, TRBV5-1 and TRBV20-1 were among these.

The TCR beta cDNA libraries contained unique molecular identifiers. TCRdb processed the PCR reads anew with MiXCR; each CDR3 protein has one entry. The sample contains about 820,000 distinct CDR3 sequences, about 57% of which appear only once. Comments on this clonotype: Its antigen is not identified.

Germline assignment: CDR1 SGHTA and CDR2 FQGTGA. V was shortened by 3 bases and J by 0 bases, with 9 bases between the two germline ends. The CDR3 is 16 amino acids. The source is a girl between 5 and 17 years old with multiple sclerosis. The chain recombines TRBV7-3 with TRBJ2-6; a weak D match, TRBD2 (5 bases). Sequencing input: blood. CDR3 in DNA: TGTGCCAGCAGCTTGGGAGTTCCCTCTGGGGCCAACGTCCTGACTTTC. This codes for CASSLGVPSGANVLTF.